The sample holds a few counts of the clone carrying this T cell receptor beta chain. V lost 1 base and J 6 bases, leaving 15 bases between the germline ends. The length of the CDR3 is 15 residues. Germline V gives CDR1 SGHVS, CDR2 FQNEAQ. These data come from a study of T cells in Graves' hyperthyroidism and ophthalmopathy. Amplified TCR beta CDR3 regions derived from RNA transcripts. During a first-round RT-PCR of the TCR CDR3, the HTBI primer set was used. TCRdb independently ran MiXCR on the multiplex PCR reads; one entry per CDR3 protein. The table includes under 650,000 distinct CDR3 sequences, 15% to 20% detected once.

Sequencing input: blood. The chain combines TRBV7-8 with TRBJ1-2; weak D call: TRBD1 (5 bases). This TCR was recovered from a young woman with Graves' hyperthyroidism. CDR3: CASSLGRWGENGYTF. The CDR3 DNA sequence: TGTGCCAGCAGCTTAGGTCGTTGGGGGGAAAATGGCTACACCTTC.